This T cell receptor beta chain was profiled in a study of blood T cell repertoires in COVID-19. Trimming removed 4 bases at V and 2 bases at J, with 9 bases between. This CDR3 contains 13 residues. Authors' methods: Estimates of nucleated cell counts were drawn from the amplification of reference gene primers. Libraries were prepared by immunoSEQ multiplex PCR; TCRdb keeps only in-frame clonotypes and omits some of them. The V and J calls and clone size are taken from that table; D and trimming were inferred from the DNA. The sample records 350,000 to 550,000 clones, more than 80% being singletons. Cohort 3 recovery required two negative PCRs, clearance, or symptom resolution.

This chain joins TRBV12-3 or TRBV12-4 and TRBJ2-7; D is unclear. The sample comprised PBMCs or T cells enriched from blood (not recorded which). This receptor was obtained from a young man who had recovered from COVID-19. CDR3 nucleotides: TGTGCCAGCAGTTGGGCCGAGACCTACGAGCAGTACTTC. This encodes CASSWAETYEQYF.